This entry describes one T cell receptor beta chain. The antigen is unknown. This likely stems from a read error, as it lies one base from a far larger clone. The sample originates from a study of molecular identifiers for immune sequencing clone quantification. Study-wide results and caveats: Jurkat TCR RNA that was spiked in from one cell was reportedly detectable among one million naive cells.

Sorting recovered naive CD8 T cells on a CD8+CD4-CCR7+CD45RA+ profile. The CDR3 has 13 residues. Germline CDR1 reads SGHTA; CDR2 reads FQGNSA. For bulk TCR libraries, previously described methods and listed TCR primers were used. MiXCR was run by TCRdb on the PCR reads, yielding one entry per CDR3 protein. The sample consists of more than 450,000 distinct CDR3 sequences, over 20% of them appearing once. This chain connects TRBV7-2 to TRBJ2-7; TRBD1 matches 8 bases. The source of this sequence is a human donor in good health. Some libraries in this study had Jurkat cell RNA spiked in. The sequenced material came from naive CD8+ T cells from blood, with Jurkat cell RNA spiked in. Subset in this sample: FACS-sorted CD8+CD4-CCR7+CD45RA+ naive T cells. Here the CDR3 reads CAGSPGTGYEQYF. Written as DNA, the CDR3 is TGTGCCGGCAGCCCGGGGACAGGATACGAGCAGTACTTC.